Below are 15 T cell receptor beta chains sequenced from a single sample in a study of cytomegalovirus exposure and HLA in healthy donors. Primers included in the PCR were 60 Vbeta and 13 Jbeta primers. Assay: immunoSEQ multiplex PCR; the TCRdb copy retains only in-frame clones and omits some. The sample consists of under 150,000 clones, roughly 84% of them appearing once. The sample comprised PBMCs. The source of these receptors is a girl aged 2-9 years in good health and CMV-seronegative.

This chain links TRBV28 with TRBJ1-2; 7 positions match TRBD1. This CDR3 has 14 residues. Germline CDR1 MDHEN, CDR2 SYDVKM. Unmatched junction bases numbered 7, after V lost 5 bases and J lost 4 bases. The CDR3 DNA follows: TGTGCCAGCAGTCCGACAGGGCCGGGCTATGGCTACACCTTC. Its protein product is CASSPTGPGYGYTF.

Here the CDR3 reads CASSLGNNVPFF. The CDR3 DNA is TGTGCCAGCAGCTTAGGAAACAACGTTCCTTTCTTT. This chain connects TRBV7-9 to TRBJ1-1, with D unclear. CDR3 length: 12 residues. Germline CDR1 SEHNR, CDR2 FQNEAQ (reference sequence). V shed 1 base and J shed 12 bases, with 12 bases lying between them.

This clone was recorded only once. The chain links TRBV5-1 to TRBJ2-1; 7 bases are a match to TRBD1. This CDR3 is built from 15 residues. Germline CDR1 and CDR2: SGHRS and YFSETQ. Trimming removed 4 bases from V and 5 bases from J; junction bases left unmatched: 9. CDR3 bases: TGCGCCAGCAGCCAAGGGAAGGGGGCTAACAATGAGCAGTTCTTC. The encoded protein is CASSQGKGANNEQFF.

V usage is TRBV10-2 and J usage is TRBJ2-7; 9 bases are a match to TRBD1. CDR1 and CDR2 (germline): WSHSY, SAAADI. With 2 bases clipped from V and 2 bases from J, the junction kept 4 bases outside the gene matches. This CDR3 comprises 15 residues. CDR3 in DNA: TGCGCCAGCAGTGAGGGACAGGGGAATACCTACGAGCAGTACTTC. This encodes CASSEGQGNTYEQYF.

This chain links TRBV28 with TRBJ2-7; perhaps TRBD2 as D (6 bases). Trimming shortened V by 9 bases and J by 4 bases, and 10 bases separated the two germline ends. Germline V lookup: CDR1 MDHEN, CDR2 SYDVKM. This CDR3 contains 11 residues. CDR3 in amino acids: CASLRGYEQYF. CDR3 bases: TGTGCCAGTCTACGGGGGTACGAGCAGTACTTC. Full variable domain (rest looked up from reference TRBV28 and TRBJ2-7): DVKVTQSSRYLVKRTGEKVFLECVQDMDHENMFWYRQDPGLGLRLIYFSYDVKMKEKGDIPEGYSVSREKKERFSLILESASTNQTSMYLCASLRGYEQYFGPGTRLTVT.

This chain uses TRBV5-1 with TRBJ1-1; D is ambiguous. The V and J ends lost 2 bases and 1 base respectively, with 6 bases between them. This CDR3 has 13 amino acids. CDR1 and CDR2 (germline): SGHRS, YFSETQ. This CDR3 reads CASSFVQNTEAFF. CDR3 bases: TGCGCCAGCAGCTTCGTACAGAACACTGAAGCTTTCTTT.

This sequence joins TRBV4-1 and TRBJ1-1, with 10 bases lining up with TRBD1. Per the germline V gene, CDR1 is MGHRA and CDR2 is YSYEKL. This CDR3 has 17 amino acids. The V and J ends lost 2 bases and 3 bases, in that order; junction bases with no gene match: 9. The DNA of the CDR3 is TGCGCCAGCAGCCAACGTCCCCGGACAGGGGGATACACTGAAGCTTTCTTT. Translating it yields CASSQRPRTGGYTEAFF.

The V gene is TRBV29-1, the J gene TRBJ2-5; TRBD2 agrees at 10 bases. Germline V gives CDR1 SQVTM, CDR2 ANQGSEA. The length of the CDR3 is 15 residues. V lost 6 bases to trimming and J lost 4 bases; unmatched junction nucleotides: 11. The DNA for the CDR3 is TGCAGCGTCCCTGGCGGGCTAGCGGGAGTAGAGACCCAGTACTTC. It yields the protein CSVPGGLAGVETQYF.

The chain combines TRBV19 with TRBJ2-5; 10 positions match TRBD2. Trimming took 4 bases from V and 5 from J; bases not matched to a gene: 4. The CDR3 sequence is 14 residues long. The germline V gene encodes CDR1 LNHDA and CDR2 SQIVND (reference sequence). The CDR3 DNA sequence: TGTGCCAGTAGTACTCTAGCGGGAGACGAGACCCAGTACTTC. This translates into CASSTLAGDETQYF.

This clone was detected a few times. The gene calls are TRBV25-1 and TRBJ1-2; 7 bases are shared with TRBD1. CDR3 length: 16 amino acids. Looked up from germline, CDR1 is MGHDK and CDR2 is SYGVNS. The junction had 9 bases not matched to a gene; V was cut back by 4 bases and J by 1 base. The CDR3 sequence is CASSGAGTDLNYGYTF. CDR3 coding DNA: TGTGCCAGCAGTGGTGCCGGGACAGATCTTAACTATGGCTACACCTTC.

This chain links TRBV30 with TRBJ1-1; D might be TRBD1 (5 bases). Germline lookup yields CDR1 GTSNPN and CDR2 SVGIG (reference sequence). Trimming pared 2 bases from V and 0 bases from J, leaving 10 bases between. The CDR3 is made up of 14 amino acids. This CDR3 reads CAWSPGRMNTEAFF. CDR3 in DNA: TGTGCCTGGAGTCCAGGGAGGATGAACACTGAAGCTTTCTTT. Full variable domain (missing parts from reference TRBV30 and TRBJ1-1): SQTIHQWPATLVQPVGSPLSLECTVEGTSNPNLYWYRQAAGRGLQLLFYSVGIGQISSEVPQNLSASRPQDRQFILSSKKLLLSDSGFYLCAWSPGRMNTEAFFGQGTRLTVV.

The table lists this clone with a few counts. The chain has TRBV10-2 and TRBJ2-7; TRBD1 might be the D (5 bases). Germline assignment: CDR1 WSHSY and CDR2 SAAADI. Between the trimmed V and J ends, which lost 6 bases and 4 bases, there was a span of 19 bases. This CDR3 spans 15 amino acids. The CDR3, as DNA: TGCGCCAGCAGGTCTCAGGGCGCGGCGGCTTACGAGCAGTACTTC. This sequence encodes CASRSQGAAAYEQYF.

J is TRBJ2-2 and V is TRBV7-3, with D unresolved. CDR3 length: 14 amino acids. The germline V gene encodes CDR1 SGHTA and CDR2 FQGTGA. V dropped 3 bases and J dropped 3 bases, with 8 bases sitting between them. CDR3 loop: CASSLTDDTGELFF. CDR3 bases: TGTGCCAGCAGCTTGACTGACGACACCGGGGAGCTGTTTTTT.

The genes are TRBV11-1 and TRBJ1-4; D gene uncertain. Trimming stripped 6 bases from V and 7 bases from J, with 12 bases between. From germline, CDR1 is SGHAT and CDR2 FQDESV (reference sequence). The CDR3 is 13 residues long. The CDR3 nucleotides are TGTGCCAGCAGTACGTCCCTGAGTGAAAAACTGTTTTTT. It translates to CASSTSLSEKLFF.

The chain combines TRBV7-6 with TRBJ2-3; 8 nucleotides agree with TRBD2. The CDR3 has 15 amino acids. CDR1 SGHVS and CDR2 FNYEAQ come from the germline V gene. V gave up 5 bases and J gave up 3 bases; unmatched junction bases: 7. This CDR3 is CASSPRGLVTDTQYF. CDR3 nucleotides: TGTGCCAGCAGCCCAAGGGGACTAGTGACAGATACGCAGTATTTT.